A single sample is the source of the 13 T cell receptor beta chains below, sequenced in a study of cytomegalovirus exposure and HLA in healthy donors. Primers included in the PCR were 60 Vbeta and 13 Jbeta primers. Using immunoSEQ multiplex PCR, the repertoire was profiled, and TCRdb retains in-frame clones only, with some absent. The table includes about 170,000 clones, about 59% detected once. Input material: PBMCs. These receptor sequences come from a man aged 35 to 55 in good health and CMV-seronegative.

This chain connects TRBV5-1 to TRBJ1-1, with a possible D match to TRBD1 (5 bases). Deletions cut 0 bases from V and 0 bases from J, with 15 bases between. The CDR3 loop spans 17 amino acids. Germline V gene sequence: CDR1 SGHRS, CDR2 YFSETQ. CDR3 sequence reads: CASSLGPLKGVNTEAFF. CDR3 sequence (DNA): TGCGCCAGCAGCTTGGGGCCCCTTAAAGGGGTGAACACTGAAGCTTTCTTT.

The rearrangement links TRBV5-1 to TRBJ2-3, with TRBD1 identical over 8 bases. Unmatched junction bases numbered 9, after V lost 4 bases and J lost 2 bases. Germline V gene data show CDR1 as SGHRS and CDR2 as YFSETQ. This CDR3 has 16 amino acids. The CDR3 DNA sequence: TGCGCCAGCAGCGAGCAGGGGGCATCCCACACAGATACGCAGTATTTT. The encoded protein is CASSEQGASHTDTQYF.

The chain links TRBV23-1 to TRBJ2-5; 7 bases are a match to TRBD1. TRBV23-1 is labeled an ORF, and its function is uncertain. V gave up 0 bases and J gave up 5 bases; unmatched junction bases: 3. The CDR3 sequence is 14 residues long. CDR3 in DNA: TGCGCCAGCAGTCAATCGGGACAGAGGGAGACCCAGTACTTC. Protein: CASSQSGQRETQYF.

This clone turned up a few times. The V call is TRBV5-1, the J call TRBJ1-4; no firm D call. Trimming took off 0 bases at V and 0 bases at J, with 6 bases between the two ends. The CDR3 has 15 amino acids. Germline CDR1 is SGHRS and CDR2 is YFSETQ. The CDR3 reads CASSLDPATNEKLFF. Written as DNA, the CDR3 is TGCGCCAGCAGCTTGGACCCAGCAACTAATGAAAAACTGTTTTTT. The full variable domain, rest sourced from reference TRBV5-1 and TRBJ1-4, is KAGVTQTPRYLIKTRGQQVTLSCSPISGHRSVSWYQQTPGQGLQFLFEYFSETQRNKGNFPGRFSGRQFSNSRSEMNVSTLELGDSALYLCASSLDPATNEKLFFGSGTQLSVL.

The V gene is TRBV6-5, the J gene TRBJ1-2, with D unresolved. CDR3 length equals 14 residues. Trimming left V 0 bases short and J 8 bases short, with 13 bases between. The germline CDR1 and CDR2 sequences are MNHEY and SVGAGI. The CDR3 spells CASSYSQIDGGYTF. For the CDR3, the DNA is TGTGCCAGCAGTTACTCGCAGATTGACGGGGGCTACACCTTC.

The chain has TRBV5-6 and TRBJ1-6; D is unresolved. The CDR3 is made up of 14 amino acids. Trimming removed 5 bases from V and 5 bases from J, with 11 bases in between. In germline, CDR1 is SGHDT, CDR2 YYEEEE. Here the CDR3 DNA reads TGTGCCAGCAGGGGCGGGAGGGATAATTCACCCCTCCACTTT. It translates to CASRGGRDNSPLHF.

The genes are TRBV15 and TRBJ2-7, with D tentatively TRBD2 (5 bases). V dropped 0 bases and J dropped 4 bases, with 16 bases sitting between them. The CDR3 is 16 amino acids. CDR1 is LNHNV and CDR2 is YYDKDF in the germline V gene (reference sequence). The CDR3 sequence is CATSRDKRRIIYEQYF. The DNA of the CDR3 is TGTGCCACCAGCAGAGATAAGCGGCGTATTATTTACGAGCAGTACTTC.

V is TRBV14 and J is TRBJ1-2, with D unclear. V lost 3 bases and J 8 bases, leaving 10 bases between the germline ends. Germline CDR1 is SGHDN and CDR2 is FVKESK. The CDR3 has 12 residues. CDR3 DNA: TGTGCCAGCAGCCAGGCTCAAATCGGCTACACCTTC. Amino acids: CASSQAQIGYTF.

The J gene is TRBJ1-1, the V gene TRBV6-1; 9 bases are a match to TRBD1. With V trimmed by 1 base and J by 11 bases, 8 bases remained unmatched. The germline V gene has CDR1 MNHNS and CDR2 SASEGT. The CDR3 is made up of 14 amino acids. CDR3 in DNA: TGTGCCAGCAGTGAAGTTGGACAGGGGCCTACGGCTTTCTTT. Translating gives CASSEVGQGPTAFF.

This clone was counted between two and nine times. CDR3 nucleotides: TGCGCCAGCAGCTTTACGACAGGGTCGGACGAGCAGTACTTC. Protein: CASSFTTGSDEQYF. The chain uses TRBV5-1 and TRBJ2-7; 7 nucleotides align to TRBD1. Germline V lookup: CDR1 SGHRS, CDR2 YFSETQ. This CDR3 is built from 14 residues. V trimming: 2 bases; J trimming: 5 bases; junction bases outside the gene matches: 7.

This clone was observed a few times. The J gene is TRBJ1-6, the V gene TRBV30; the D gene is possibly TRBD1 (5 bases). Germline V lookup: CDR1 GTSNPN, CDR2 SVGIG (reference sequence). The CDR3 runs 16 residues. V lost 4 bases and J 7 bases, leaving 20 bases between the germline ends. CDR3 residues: CAWTIPVAGLNSPLHF. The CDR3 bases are TGTGCCTGGACCATCCCCGTGGCAGGGTTAAATTCACCCCTCCACTTT.

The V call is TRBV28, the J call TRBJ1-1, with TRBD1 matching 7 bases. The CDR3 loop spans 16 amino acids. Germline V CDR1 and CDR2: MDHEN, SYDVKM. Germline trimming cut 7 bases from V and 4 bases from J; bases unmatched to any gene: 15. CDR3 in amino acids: CASTRRTGRGLTEAFF. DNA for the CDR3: TGTGCCAGCACTCGTAGGACAGGAAGGGGACTCACTGAAGCTTTCTTT. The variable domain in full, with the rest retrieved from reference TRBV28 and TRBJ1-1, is DVKVTQSSRYLVKRTGEKVFLECVQDMDHENMFWYRQDPGLGLRLIYFSYDVKMKEKGDIPEGYSVSREKKERFSLILESASTNQTSMYLCASTRRTGRGLTEAFFGQGTRLTVV.

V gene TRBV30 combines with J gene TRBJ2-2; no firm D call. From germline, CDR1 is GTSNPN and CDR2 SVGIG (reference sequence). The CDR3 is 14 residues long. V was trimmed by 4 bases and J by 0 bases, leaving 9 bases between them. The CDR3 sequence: CAWKQFANTGELFF. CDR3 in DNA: TGTGCCTGGAAACAGTTCGCGAACACCGGGGAGCTGTTTTTT. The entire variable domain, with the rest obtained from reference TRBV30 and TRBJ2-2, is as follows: SQTIHQWPATLVQPVGSPLSLECTVEGTSNPNLYWYRQAAGRGLQLLFYSVGIGQISSEVPQNLSASRPQDRQFILSSKKLLLSDSGFYLCAWKQFANTGELFFGEGSRLTVL.